The clone carrying this T cell receptor (beta chain) was counted between two and nine times. Its target is unknown. V was shortened by 5 bases and J by 5 bases, with 16 bases between the two germline ends. CDR1 and CDR2 from the germline V gene are SGHRS and YFSETQ. The CDR3 totals 14 residues. This sample is part of a study of blood T cells in healthy people across ages. The use of a sample-barcoded 5' primer and a J-beta primer mix characterized a second PCR of 7 to 11 cycles. TCRdb redid the calling of the 5' RACE reads with MiXCR, one entry per CDR3 protein. The sample has 900,000 to 950,000 distinct CDR3 sequences; under 35% are singletons. The study, taken as a whole, reports: It was not known whether donors were CMV positive (a possible confounder of expanded clonotype changes). Roughly linearly, TCR beta diversity per million T cells fell as age increased.

The sample was also linked to a second study, of T cells of mothers and their children. That source notes: For each mother, over 9.5 million TCR beta CDR3 reads were obtained, and for each child, about 3 million. It was found that thymic selection shapes TCR recombination output similarly in related and unrelated pairs.

The chain uses TRBV5-1 and TRBJ2-5; D uncertain. The TCR sequence derives from a woman aged 40 to 50 in good health. The sample taken for sequencing was blood. In DNA form, the CDR3 reads TGCGCCAGCAGGCCCCTCACCCAAGGGGAGACCCAGTACTTC. Protein product: CASRPLTQGETQYF. Full variable domain (rest looked up from reference TRBV5-1 and TRBJ2-5): KAGVTQTPRYLIKTRGQQVTLSCSPISGHRSVSWYQQTPGQGLQFLFEYFSETQRNKGNFPGRFSGRQFSNSRSEMNVSTLELGDSALYLCASRPLTQGETQYFGPGTRLLVL.